One and the same sample provided the 21 T cell receptor beta chains below, sequenced in a study of read filtering for tumor transcriptome and immune sequencing. This library used approximately 370 ng RNA and molecular barcoded adaptors spanning alpha/delta and beta/gamma chains. One entry per CDR3 protein, called by TCRdb with MiXCR from the reads. The table lists about 47,000 distinct CDR3 sequences, over 9.5% of them singletons. The sample comprised a population of CD138-negative cells sorted from bone marrow. These receptor sequences come from a donor older than 35 with multiple myeloma.

This clonotype qualifies as medium-sized. This chain links TRBV20-1 with TRBJ2-2, with no clear D. CDR3 length equals 12 residues. CDR1 is DFQATT and CDR2 is SNEGSKA in the germline V gene (reference sequence). Trimming took 0 bases from V and 2 from J, leaving 1 base between them. CDR3: CSARDNTGELFF. CDR3 sequence (DNA): TGCAGTGCTAGAGACAACACCGGGGAGCTGTTTTTT.

This clonotype was recorded many times. The chain recombines TRBV18 with TRBJ2-7, with TRBD2 identical over 7 bases. Germline V gene data show CDR1 as KGHSH and CDR2 as LQKENI. The CDR3 is 12 amino acids. Trimming took 5 bases from V and 6 from J; bases not matched to a gene: 4. The CDR3 loop is CASSGGDGEQYF. CDR3 bases: TGTGCCAGCTCAGGGGGGGACGGCGAGCAGTACTTC.

This clonotype was seen many times. The chain carries TRBV20-1 and TRBJ2-1, with D possibly TRBD1 on 6 matching bases. Germline assignment: CDR1 DFQATT and CDR2 SNEGSKA (reference sequence). This CDR3 has 16 amino acids. The V gene lost 0 bases and the J gene lost 1 base, with 13 bases spanning the gap. CDR3 sequence: CSARDRRQGSYNEQFF. The CDR3 nucleotides read TGCAGTGCTAGAGATCGAAGGCAGGGGTCCTACAATGAGCAGTTCTTC.

There are many counts of this clonotype. This chain joins TRBV3-1 and TRBJ2-5, with 7 positions matching TRBD1. The CDR3 extends over 13 amino acids. CDR1 and CDR2 from the germline V gene are LGHDT and YNNKEL (reference sequence). V dropped 4 bases and J dropped 5; count of bases not matched to a gene: 4. CDR3 region: CASSRQGGETQYF. CDR3 coding DNA: TGTGCCAGCAGCCGACAGGGTGGTGAGACCCAGTACTTC.

On this clonotype: A much larger clone lies a single base off, so this may be a read error. The CDR3 carries no conserved terminal phenylalanine or tryptophan, so it likely arises from a read error. The chain is built from TRBV6-1 and TRBJ2-6; TRBD1 matches 10 bases. The CDR3 loop spans 17 amino acids. Germline CDR1 MNHNS, CDR2 SASEGT. Germline trimming cut 5 bases from V and 4 bases from J; bases unmatched to any gene: 8. This CDR3 reads CASSKPGQGSGANVLTL. CDR3 nucleotide sequence: TGTGCCAGCAGTAAACCGGGACAGGGGTCAGGGGCCAACGTCCTGACTCTC.

The rearrangement uses TRBV18 and TRBJ1-5; D is ambiguous. The germline gives CDR1 KGHSH, CDR2 LQKENI. CDR3 length equals 13 residues. Trimming cost V 6 bases and J 0 bases, with 6 bases left between them. As DNA, the CDR3 is TGTGCCAGCTCTATAAATAGCAATCAGCCCCAGCATTTT. This codes for CASSINSNQPQHF.

With regard to this clonotype: Given a far larger clone just one base away, this is likely a sequencing read error. This is likely a read error, given that the CDR3 carries no conserved phenylalanine or tryptophan at its end. The V gene is TRBV6-5, the J gene TRBJ1-2; D not certain. Trimming removed 5 bases from V and 2 bases from J, with 12 bases in between. The CDR3 totals 14 residues. The germline CDR1 and CDR2 sequences are MNHEY and SVGAGI. DNA for the CDR3: TGTGCCAGCAGTCCCTTACCGCCGAACTATGGCTACACCCTC. Residues: CASSPLPPNYGYTL.

The V and J genes are TRBV7-9 and TRBJ2-7; D may be TRBD1 or TRBD2 (6 bases each). From germline, CDR1 is SEHNR and CDR2 FQNEAQ (reference sequence). V shed 3 bases and J shed 9 bases, with 18 bases lying between them. The CDR3 has 14 amino acids. The CDR3 DNA reads TGTGCCAGCAGCTTTACATTCACGGGGGCCGGGCAGTACTTC. Protein: CASSFTFTGAGQYF.

Note on this clonotype: It is likely a read error, because the conserved phenylalanine at the end of the CDR3 is missing. The DNA is left out, because the CDR3 cannot be placed on it with certainty; the CDR3 is given as TCRdb lists it. The genes are TRBV20-1 and TRBJ2-1. The CDR3 is 11 amino acids in total, end residues counted. Looked up from germline, CDR1 is DFQATT and CDR2 is SNEGSKA (reference sequence). This chain's CDR3 is CSARSSNEQVL.

This clonotype has only a few counts. Given a far larger clone just one base away, this is likely a sequencing read error. Because the CDR3 is missing its conserved closing phenylalanine or tryptophan, this is likely a read error. The chain couples TRBV12-5 to TRBJ2-1, with D perhaps being TRBD1 or TRBD2 (6 bases each). The CDR3 loop spans 18 amino acids. Germline V CDR1 and CDR2: LGHNT, FRNRAP. CDR3 nucleotide sequence: TGTGCCAGCAGATACTCTACGGGGGCCAACCCCGGAGCGGAGGAGCAGTTCCTC. Amino acid sequence: CASRYSTGANPGAEEQFL.

This clonotype was seen many times. The genes are TRBV10-3 and TRBJ2-5, with 7 bases lining up with TRBD1. The CDR3 spans 15 residues. V trimming: 0 bases; J trimming: 1 base; junction bases outside the gene matches: 2. Germline-derived CDR1 and CDR2 are ENHRY and SYGVKD. Here the CDR3 reads CAISESDRVQETQYF. CDR3 DNA sequence: TGTGCCATCAGTGAGTCCGACAGGGTCCAAGAGACCCAGTACTTC.

This clonotype was counted only a few times. The chain has TRBV6-2 or TRBV6-3 and TRBJ1-5; a possible D gene is TRBD1 (5 bases). The germline V gene encodes CDR1 MNHEY and CDR2 SVGEGT. This CDR3 is built from 14 residues. Trimming took 0 bases from V and 7 from J, leaving 10 bases between them. CDR3 amino acids: CASSYSGAGQPQHF. DNA for the CDR3: TGTGCCAGCAGTTACTCAGGGGCTGGCCAGCCCCAGCATTTT.

This clonotype was observed many times. The chain couples TRBV5-1 to TRBJ2-1; D not resolved. Trimming left V 0 bases short and J 0 bases short, with 7 bases between. The CDR3 extends over 15 amino acids. CDR1 is SGHRS, CDR2 YFSETQ, per germline. CDR3 nucleotides: TGCGCCAGCAGCTTGGACGCGAGCTCCTACAATGAGCAGTTCTTC. It is translated as CASSLDASSYNEQFF.

The table lists this clonotype with many counts. The chain employs TRBV20-1 and TRBJ2-7; D is perhaps TRBD1 (6 bases). The CDR3 has 14 amino acids. V was cut by 0 bases and J by 5 bases, with 14 bases left in between. CDR1 DFQATT and CDR2 SNEGSKA come from the germline V gene (reference sequence). CDR3 loop: CSAREQGYRDEQYF. The CDR3 region has the DNA TGCAGTGCTAGAGAACAGGGCTATCGGGACGAGCAGTACTTC.

The chain is built from TRBV20-1 and TRBJ2-1, with 9 positions matching TRBD2. CDR1 is DFQATT, CDR2 SNEGSKA, per germline (reference sequence). The CDR3 length is 15 residues. The trim removed 6 bases at V and 5 bases at J, leaving 11 bases unmatched. CDR3 DNA: TGCAGTGCCGTGTGGGGACTAGCCAGGCACAATGAGCAGTTCTTC. This gives the protein CSAVWGLARHNEQFF.

Concerning this clonotype itself: A far larger clone differs by one base, so this is likely a read error. The rearrangement uses TRBV4-3 and TRBJ2-3; D is ambiguous. The ends were cut back, 4 bases at V and 1 base at J, with 15 bases in the middle. CDR3 length: 16 residues. Germline CDR1 reads LGHNA; CDR2 reads YSLEER. In nucleotides, the CDR3 is TGCGCCAGCAGCCTCGAAGGGCTAGTAGGCACAGATACGCAGTATTTT. Residues: CASSLEGLVGTDTQYF.

This clonotype has ten or more counts. V and J are TRBV7-8 and TRBJ2-1, with 7 positions matching TRBD2. Losses at the gene ends were 5 bases for V and 7 bases for J; bases not matched to a gene: 17. CDR3 length: 17 residues. Per the germline V gene, CDR1 is SGHVS and CDR2 is FQNEAQ. This CDR3 reads CASSRRNRDYQGNEQFF. The DNA of the CDR3 is TGTGCCAGCAGCAGGCGGAACCGGGACTACCAAGGAAATGAGCAGTTCTTC.

For this clonotype: This clone may be a read error of a much larger clone one base away. Written as DNA, the CDR3 is TGCTGCGTTGAAGGACTGTTACAAGAGACCCAGTACTTC. Its protein is CCVEGLLQETQYF. The chain carries TRBV29-1 and TRBJ2-5, with D perhaps matching TRBD2 (5 bases). The CDR3 covers 13 residues. Germline assignment: CDR1 SQVTM and CDR2 ANQGSEA.

This clonotype has a count of ten or more. The rearrangement uses TRBV18 and TRBJ2-3, with TRBD2 identical over 11 bases. V lost 4 bases to trimming and J lost 3 bases; unmatched junction nucleotides: 6. The CDR3 loop spans 16 amino acids. Germline V gene sequence: CDR1 KGHSH, CDR2 LQKENI. CDR3 DNA: TGTGCCAGCTCACATCAACTAGCGGGAGTGACAGATACGCAGTATTTT. This gives the protein CASSHQLAGVTDTQYF.

This clonotype was seen repeatedly, ten times or more. The gene calls are TRBV20-1 and TRBJ2-1; 9 bases align to TRBD2. Unmatched junction bases numbered 13, after V lost 3 bases and J lost 7 bases. Germline loops: CDR1 DFQATT, CDR2 SNEGSKA (reference sequence). The CDR3 runs 16 residues. The CDR3 spells CSASRGLGLAGNEQFF. In nucleotides, the CDR3 is TGCAGTGCTAGTAGAGGTCTCGGGCTAGCGGGGAATGAGCAGTTCTTC.

This clonotype was counted ten times or more. The chain carries TRBV4-1 and TRBJ1-1; D ambiguous. The V gene lost 1 base and the J gene lost 5 bases, with 8 bases spanning the gap. The CDR3 runs to 13 residues. CDR1 is MGHRA, CDR2 YSYEKL, per germline. The CDR3 DNA is TGCGCCAGCAGCCAAGCGGCGATGACTGAAGCTTTCTTT. This translates into CASSQAAMTEAFF.